These 23 T cell receptor beta chains share one sample of origin, sequenced in a study of CD8+CD57+ T cells in acquired aplastic anemia. Profiles of TCR beta VDJ and CDR3 were generated from a genomic DNA template. MiXCR was run by TCRdb on the reads, yielding one entry per CDR3 protein. Of about 220,000 distinct CDR3 sequences in the sample, around half are singletons; the top ten hold roughly 8%. Individuals selected for sequencing had exhibited CD8+CD57+ cell expansion on flow cytometry. Sequencing was performed on sorted CD4+, CD8+, or CD8+CD57+ T cells (not recorded which) from PBMCs. These receptor sequences come from a human donor with aplastic anemia.

In its sample, this clonotype was seen many times. This rearrangement joins TRBV4-1 to TRBJ2-7, with 7 positions matching TRBD2. In germline, CDR1 is MGHRA, CDR2 YSYEKL. There are 12 residues in the CDR3. Trimming cost V 5 bases and J 7 bases; bases outside gene matches: 5. CDR3 sequence reads: CASSSDGGEQYF. The CDR3 DNA is TGCGCCAGCAGCTCAGACGGGGGGGAGCAGTACTTC.

This clonotype has only a few counts. CDR3 amino acids: CASSVYPGQGNYGYTF. CDR3 bases: TGTGCCAGCAGCGTTTACCCGGGACAGGGTAACTATGGCTACACCTTC. V and J are TRBV9 and TRBJ1-2, with 9 bases aligning to TRBD1. The ends lost 2 bases at V and 1 base at J; junction bases unmatched: 6. Germline CDR1 reads SGDLS; CDR2 reads YYNGEE. The CDR3 totals 16 residues. Using reference TRBV9 and TRBJ1-2 for the parts outside the CDR3, the full variable domain is DSGVTQTPKHLITATGQRVTLRCSPRSGDLSVYWYQQSLDQGLQFLIQYYNGEERAKGNILERFSAQQFPDLHSELNLSSLELGDSALYFCASSVYPGQGNYGYTFGSGTRLTVV.

This clonotype was recorded many times. The chain has TRBV19 and TRBJ1-5, with 8 bases lining up with TRBD1. V gave up 6 bases and J gave up 3 bases; unmatched junction bases: 7. The V gene's germline CDR1 is LNHDA and CDR2 SQIVND (reference sequence). The length of the CDR3 is 15 residues. The CDR3 nucleotides are TGTGCCAGTAGGGACAGGGTACGTAACAATCAGCCCCAGCATTTT. Its translation: CASRDRVRNNQPQHF. The whole variable domain, remainder taken from reference TRBV19 and TRBJ1-5, is DGGITQSPKYLFRKEGQNVTLSCEQNLNHDAMYWYRQDPGQGLRLIYYSQIVNDFQKGDIAEGYSVSREKKESFPLTVTSAQKNPTAFYLCASRDRVRNNQPQHFGDGTRLSIL.

The rearrangement joins TRBV9 to TRBJ2-1; tentative D call: TRBD2 (6 bases). Germline loops: CDR1 SGDLS, CDR2 YYNGEE. V was cut by 7 bases and J by 6 bases, with 20 bases left in between. The CDR3 has 15 amino acids. Here the CDR3 reads CASCPKEGICNEQFF. For the CDR3, the DNA is TGTGCCAGCTGTCCAAAGGAGGGGATTTGCAATGAGCAGTTCTTC.

This clonotype was found many times. The CDR3 DNA reads as TGTGCCAGCACCACGATAGGGACAGGGAGCTACGAGCAGTACTTC. Protein sequence: CASTTIGTGSYEQYF. This chain uses TRBV7-2 with TRBJ2-7, with 9 bases fitting TRBD1. Germline V gene sequence: CDR1 SGHTA, CDR2 FQGNSA. With V trimmed by 7 bases and J by 3 bases, 10 bases remained unmatched. The CDR3 length is 15 residues.

Ten or more counts support this clonotype. The chain is built from TRBV20-1 and TRBJ1-1; 10 positions agree with TRBD1. Germline loops: CDR1 DFQATT, CDR2 SNEGSKA (reference sequence). This CDR3 is 14 amino acids long. Trimming at V came to 5 bases and at J to 6 bases, leaving 9 bases not matched to a gene. The CDR3 DNA reads as TGCAGTGCTGGGCGGACAGGGGGTGGCGCTGAAGCTTTCTTT. Translating it yields CSAGRTGGGAEAFF.

As regards this clonotype: A junction end diverges from the germline sequence, so it may reflect a read error. The CDR3 region is CASTDVSTDTQYF. CDR3 DNA sequence: TGTGCCAGCACGGACGTTAGCACAGATACGCAGTATTTT. The rearrangement joins TRBV10-2 to TRBJ2-3, with D unclear. CDR3 size: 13 residues. Per the germline V gene, CDR1 is WSHSY and CDR2 is SAAADI.

In this sample, this clonotype turned up many times. The CDR3 DNA reads as TGTGCCAGCACCCGGGTGGCAGCCCAAGAGACCCAGTACTTC. Residues: CASTRVAAQETQYF. The rearrangement links TRBV7-9 to TRBJ2-5; D gene uncertain. Trimming took off 7 bases at V and 1 base at J, with 13 bases between the two ends. This CDR3 is built from 14 residues. CDR1 is SEHNR and CDR2 is FQNEAQ in the germline V gene (reference sequence).

The chain recombines TRBV5-1 with TRBJ2-7, with TRBD2 matching 9 bases. Germline V gene sequence: CDR1 SGHRS, CDR2 YFSETQ. The CDR3 consists of 14 residues. Trimming removed 5 bases from V and 0 bases from J; junction bases left unmatched: 3. DNA of the CDR3: TGCGCCAGCAGAGTAGCGGGGGACTCCTACGAGCAGTACTTC. It yields the protein CASRVAGDSYEQYF.

At least ten counts were recorded for this clonotype. The chain is built from TRBV5-5 and TRBJ1-5, with D uncertain. The CDR3 covers 14 residues. Germline lookup yields CDR1 SGHKS and CDR2 YYEKEE (reference sequence). Between the trimmed V and J ends, which lost 2 bases and 8 bases, there was a span of 14 bases. CDR3 in amino acids: CASSFKAEGKPQHF. CDR3 nucleotides: TGTGCCAGCAGCTTTAAGGCAGAAGGAAAGCCCCAGCATTTT.

The rearrangement uses TRBV25-1 and TRBJ2-1, with no clear D. Germline V gives CDR1 MGHDK, CDR2 SYGVNS. CDR3 length: 16 amino acids. V was shortened by 7 bases and J by 0 bases, with 16 bases between the two germline ends. The CDR3 DNA reads as TGTGCCAGCATCCCCGGTCCGAGGAGCTCCTACAATGAGCAGTTCTTC. The encoded protein is CASIPGPRSSYNEQFF.

This clonotype was found many times. The V and J genes are TRBV7-8 and TRBJ2-7; no clear D. The ends were cut back, 5 bases at V and 0 bases at J, with 14 bases in the middle. This CDR3 has 15 amino acids. The germline CDR1 and CDR2 sequences are SGHVS and FQNEAQ. CDR3 in amino acids: CASSLRQTISYEQYF. In DNA form, the CDR3 reads TGTGCCAGCAGCCTTAGACAAACCATCTCCTACGAGCAGTACTTC.

This clonotype has only one observation. The gene calls are TRBV15 and TRBJ1-2; D unresolved. This CDR3 region has 16 residues. Trimming left V 3 bases short and J 0 bases short, with 14 bases between. Per the germline V gene, CDR1 is LNHNV and CDR2 is YYDKDF (reference sequence). The CDR3 DNA follows: TGTGCCACCAGCAGCCTTCAGCCAGAGGCTAACTATGGCTACACCTTC. The encoded protein is CATSSLQPEANYGYTF.

The chain combines TRBV7-3 with TRBJ2-2; the D gene could be TRBD1 or TRBD2 (5 bases each). The CDR3 spans 14 residues. Looked up from germline, CDR1 is SGHTA and CDR2 is FQGTGA. Between the trimmed V and J ends, which lost 4 bases and 6 bases, there was a span of 12 bases. CDR3: CASSSKGPAGELFF. CDR3 nucleotides: TGTGCCAGCAGCTCAAAGGGACCGGCCGGGGAGCTGTTTTTT.

This chain uses TRBV2 with TRBJ1-2; 8 bases line up with TRBD1. The CDR3 consists of 15 residues. J was trimmed by 4 bases and V by 3 bases; bases with no gene match: 7. Germline V gene lookup returns CDR1 SNHLY and CDR2 FYNNEI. The CDR3 DNA follows: TGTGCCAGCAGTGATTGGGGACAGGCAGGCTATGGCTACACCTTC. Translation gives CASSDWGQAGYGYTF.

In its sample, this clonotype was seen a few times. The chain is built from TRBV24-1 and TRBJ2-5, with 9 bases identical to TRBD2. The CDR3 extends over 15 amino acids. From germline, CDR1 is KGHDR and CDR2 SFDVKD. V trimming: 3 bases; J trimming: 4 bases; junction bases outside the gene matches: 5. CDR3 DNA sequence: TGTGCCACCAGTGATGGCGGGGGGGCAGGAGAGACCCAGTACTTC. This gives the protein CATSDGGGAGETQYF.

The chain is built from TRBV2 and TRBJ2-7; 7 bases agree with TRBD1. Germline loops: CDR1 SNHLY, CDR2 FYNNEI. J gave up 3 bases and V 5 bases, and 7 bases lay outside the gene matches. This CDR3 comprises 14 residues. The CDR3 DNA follows: TGTGCCAGCAGTTCCGGGGCAGGGGGCTACGAGCAGTACTTC. Translation: CASSSGAGGYEQYF.

This sequence joins TRBV7-3 and TRBJ2-3; 8 bases agree with TRBD1. Germline-derived CDR1 and CDR2 are SGHTA and FQGTGA. V lost 1 base to trimming and J lost 6 bases; unmatched junction nucleotides: 6. This CDR3 is built from 15 residues. The CDR3 sequence is CASSLSYRGVDTQYF. CDR3 nucleotide sequence: TGTGCCAGCAGCTTAAGTTACAGGGGGGTCGATACGCAGTATTTT.

This clonotype occurred a few times. The genes are TRBV6-1 and TRBJ1-5; no clear D. CDR3 length equals 12 residues. The germline gives CDR1 MNHNS, CDR2 SASEGT. Between the trimmed V and J ends, which lost 5 bases and 6 bases, there was a span of 8 bases. The CDR3 sequence is CASSQPPQPQHF. The CDR3 DNA reads TGTGCCAGCAGTCAGCCCCCTCAGCCCCAGCATTTT.

This clonotype was picked up a small number of times. This chain uses TRBV12-3 or TRBV12-4 with TRBJ2-1; D is perhaps TRBD1 (6 bases). The CDR3 contains 13 residues. Between the trimmed V and J ends, which lost 5 bases and 5 bases, there was a span of 10 bases. Here the CDR3 reads CASSGRDNNEQFF. DNA for the CDR3: TGTGCCAGCAGTGGCCGGGACAACAATGAGCAGTTCTTC.

A few counts support this clonotype. The chain is built from TRBV9 and TRBJ2-1; unclear D gene. Per the germline V gene, CDR1 is SGDLS and CDR2 is YYNGEE. The V and J ends lost 0 bases and 2 bases respectively, with 9 bases between them. The CDR3 is 15 residues long. DNA for the CDR3: TGTGCCAGCAGCGTAGTAGGCTCTCCCTACAATGAGCAGTTCTTC. Protein sequence: CASSVVGSPYNEQFF.

This clonotype was observed at least ten times. For the CDR3, the DNA is TGCGCCAGCAGCTTACAGAGCATGAACACTGAAGCTTTCTTT. It specifies CASSLQSMNTEAFF. This chain uses TRBV5-1 with TRBJ1-1; D is unclear. V was pared by 2 bases and J by 0 bases, with 8 bases between. From germline, CDR1 is SGHRS and CDR2 YFSETQ. CDR3 length: 14 residues.

The chain joins TRBV5-1 to TRBJ2-7; TRBD2 matches at 8 bases. V lost 1 base, J lost 5 bases, and 8 bases stayed unmatched. The CDR3 totals 15 residues. Germline V gene data show CDR1 as SGHRS and CDR2 as YFSETQ. The CDR3: CASSLPGGRVNEQYF. The CDR3 region has the DNA TGCGCCAGCAGCTTGCCGGGGGGGCGTGTGAACGAGCAGTACTTC.